The TCR beta chain under discussion was sequenced for a study of blood T cell repertoires in COVID-19. Overall study context: The United States, Italy and Spain supplied acute and convalescent COVID-19 samples. T cells, B-cell-depleted T cells, or PBMCs supplied cDNA or gDNA.

The germline V gene encodes CDR1 LNHDA and CDR2 SQIVND (reference sequence). The CDR3 consists of 14 residues. The V segment lost 6 bases and the J segment 6 bases; nucleotides outside the gene matches: 9. In the source study's methods: Amplifying reference gene primers gave estimates of nucleated cell counts. TCRdb keeps only in-frame clones here, not all; method: immunoSEQ multiplex PCR. D and trimming were read from the DNA, whereas the V and J calls and clone size are those reported in that table. The sample includes over 40,000 clones, under 85% of them seen just once. The sequence came from a man aged 35 to 55 with acute or convalescent COVID-19. The J gene is TRBJ2-3, the V gene TRBV19; 7 bases line up with TRBD1. The specimen sequenced was peripheral blood. The CDR3 nucleotides are TGTGCCAGTAGAGGGACAGCCAGGGCGGATACGCAGTATTTT. Translated: CASRGTARADTQYF.